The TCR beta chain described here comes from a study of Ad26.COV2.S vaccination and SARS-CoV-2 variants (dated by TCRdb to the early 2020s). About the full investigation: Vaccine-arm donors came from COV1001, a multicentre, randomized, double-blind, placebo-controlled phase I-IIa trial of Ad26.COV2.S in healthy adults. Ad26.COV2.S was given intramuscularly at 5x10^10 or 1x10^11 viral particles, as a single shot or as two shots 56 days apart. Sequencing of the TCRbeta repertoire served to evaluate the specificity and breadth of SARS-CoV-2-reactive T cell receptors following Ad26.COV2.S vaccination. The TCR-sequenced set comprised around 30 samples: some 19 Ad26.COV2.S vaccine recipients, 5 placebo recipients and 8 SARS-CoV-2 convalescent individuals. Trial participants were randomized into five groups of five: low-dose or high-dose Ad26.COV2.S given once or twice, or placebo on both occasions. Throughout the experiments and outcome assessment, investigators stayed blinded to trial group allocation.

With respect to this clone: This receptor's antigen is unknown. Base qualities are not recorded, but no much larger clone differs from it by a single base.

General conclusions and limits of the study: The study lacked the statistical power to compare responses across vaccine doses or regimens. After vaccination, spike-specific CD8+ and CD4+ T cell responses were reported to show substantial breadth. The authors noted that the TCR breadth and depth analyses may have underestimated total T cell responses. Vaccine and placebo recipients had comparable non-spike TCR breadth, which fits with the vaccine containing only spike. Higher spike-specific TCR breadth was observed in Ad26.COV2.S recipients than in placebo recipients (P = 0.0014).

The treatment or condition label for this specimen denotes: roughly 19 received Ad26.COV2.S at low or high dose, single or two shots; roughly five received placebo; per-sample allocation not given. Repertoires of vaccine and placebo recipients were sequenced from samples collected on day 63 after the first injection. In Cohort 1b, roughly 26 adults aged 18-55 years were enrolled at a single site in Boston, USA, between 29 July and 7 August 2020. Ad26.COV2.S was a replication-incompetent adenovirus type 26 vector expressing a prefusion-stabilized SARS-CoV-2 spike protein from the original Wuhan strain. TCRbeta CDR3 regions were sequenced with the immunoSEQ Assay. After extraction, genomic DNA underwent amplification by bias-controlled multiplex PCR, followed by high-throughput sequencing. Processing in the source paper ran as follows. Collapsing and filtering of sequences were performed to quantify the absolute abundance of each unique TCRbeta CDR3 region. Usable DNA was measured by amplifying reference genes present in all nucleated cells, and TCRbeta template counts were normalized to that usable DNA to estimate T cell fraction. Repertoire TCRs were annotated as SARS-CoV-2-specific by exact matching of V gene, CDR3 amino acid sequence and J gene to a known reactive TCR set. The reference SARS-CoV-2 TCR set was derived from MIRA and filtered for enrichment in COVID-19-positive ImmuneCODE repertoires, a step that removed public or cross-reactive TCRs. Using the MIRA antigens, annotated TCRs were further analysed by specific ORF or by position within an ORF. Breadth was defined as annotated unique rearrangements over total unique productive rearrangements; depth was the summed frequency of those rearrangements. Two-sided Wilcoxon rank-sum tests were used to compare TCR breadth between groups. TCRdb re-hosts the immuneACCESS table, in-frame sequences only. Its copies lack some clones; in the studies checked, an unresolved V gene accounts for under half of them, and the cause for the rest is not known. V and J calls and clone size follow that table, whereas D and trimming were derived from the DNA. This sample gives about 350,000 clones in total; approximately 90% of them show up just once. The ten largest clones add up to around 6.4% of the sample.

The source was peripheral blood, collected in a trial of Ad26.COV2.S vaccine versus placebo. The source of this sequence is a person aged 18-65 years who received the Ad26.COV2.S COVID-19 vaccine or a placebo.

The DNA reads as follows: TGTGCCAGCACCGGCTTAGGGGGGAGCTCCTACAATGAGCAGTTCTTC. Translation gives CASTGLGGSSYNEQFF. The V and J genes are TRBV11-2 and TRBJ2-1; the D gene is possibly TRBD1 or TRBD2, each agreeing over 6 bases. The CDR3 runs 16 residues from the cysteine to the phenylalanine. The read is trimmed to its CDR3 DNA, 48 bases read in frame from base 1. For CDR1 and CDR2, the germline V gene lists SGHAT and FQNNGV. V lost 7 bases and J lost 0 bases; the stretch between them is 16 bases long.